The clone carrying this T cell receptor (beta chain) was counted many times. The antigen is undetermined. The sample belongs to a study of T cells in Graves' hyperthyroidism and ophthalmopathy. TCR beta CDR3 regions were amplified from RNA transcripts. Primed by the HTBI set, a first-round RT-PCR was run on the TCR CDR3. TCRdb ran MiXCR on the multiplex PCR reads and lists one entry per CDR3 protein. Among approximately 610,000 distinct CDR3 sequences listed, over 12% were seen once. Clinical symptoms, serum thyroxine, TRAb, thyroid ultrasound and orbital computed tomography informed diagnoses. Overall study findings and caveats: Blood held most thyroid clonotypes expanded above 0.001 frequency.

Looked up from germline, CDR1 is DFQATT and CDR2 is SNEGSKA (reference sequence). Trimming took off 1 base at V and 7 bases at J, with 10 bases between the two ends. This CDR3 spans 12 amino acids. The chain carries TRBV20-1 and TRBJ2-5; no clear D. Sequencing was carried out using blood. This sequence was found in a woman aged 40 to 50 with Graves' ophthalmopathy. CDR3 DNA sequence: TGCAGTGCTAGAGGTCACCAGAGGACCCAGTACTTC. Residues: CSARGHQRTQYF.